The 13 T cell receptor beta chains listed next were all sequenced from one sample in a study of human T cells and chemical hapten exposure. Specified time point: pre-sensitization, week 0. Treatment denoted: therapeutic diphenylcyclopropenone sensitization with weekly scalp DPC. One entry per CDR3 protein results from TCRdb running MiXCR on the RACE reads. The sample holds under 200,000 distinct CDR3 sequences, roughly 30% seen once. This specimen consisted of whole blood, obtained in connection with sensitization to the hapten diphenylcyclopropenone (DPC). These receptors all stem from a woman aged 25-40 years with alopecia areata. Some clones in this sample may be carry-over from other donors' samples.

The V gene is TRBV11-2, the J gene TRBJ2-5; D gene uncertain. The CDR3 runs to 13 residues. Germline lookup yields CDR1 SGHAT and CDR2 FQNNGV. Trimming cost V 3 bases and J 4 bases, with 9 bases left between them. For the CDR3, the DNA is TGTGCCAGCAGCTTCTCGGACGGAGAGACCCAGTACTTC. Amino acids: CASSFSDGETQYF.

This clonotype has just a few counts. This chain joins TRBV30 and TRBJ2-7, with D perhaps matching TRBD2 (6 bases). CDR1 GTSNPN and CDR2 SVGIG come from the germline V gene (reference sequence). Deletions cut 4 bases from V and 0 bases from J, with 10 bases between. This CDR3 is built from 13 residues. CDR3 region: CAWTSGASYEQYF. CDR3 nucleotide sequence: TGTGCCTGGACTTCGGGAGCCTCCTACGAGCAGTACTTC. Based on the CDR3 plus reference TRBV30 and TRBJ2-7, the full variable domain is SQTIHQWPATLVQPVGSPLSLECTVEGTSNPNLYWYRQAAGRGLQLLFYSVGIGQISSEVPQNLSASRPQDRQFILSSKKLLLSDSGFYLCAWTSGASYEQYFGPGTRLTVT.

The gene calls are TRBV5-1 and TRBJ1-1, with TRBD1 matching over 10 bases. The CDR3 is 14 amino acids. Trimming cost V 3 bases and J 6 bases; bases outside gene matches: 5. Germline values: CDR1 SGHRS, CDR2 YFSETQ. The CDR3: CASSWGQGRAEAFF. DNA for the CDR3: TGCGCCAGCAGCTGGGGACAGGGGAGGGCTGAAGCTTTCTTT.

This clonotype was recorded a few times. The J gene is TRBJ2-1, the V gene TRBV12-3 or TRBV12-4; 7 bases align to TRBD1. This CDR3 region has 15 residues. V lost 2 bases, J lost 4 bases, and 5 bases stayed unmatched. CDR3 in DNA: TGTGCCAGCAGTTTATGGGACAGCCGATACAATGAGCAGTTCTTC. Translation gives CASSLWDSRYNEQFF.

The chain uses TRBV28 and TRBJ2-7; no clear D. Germline values: CDR1 MDHEN, CDR2 SYDVKM. V lost 5 bases and J lost 2, with 19 bases in between. This CDR3 spans 16 amino acids. CDR3 bases: TGTGCCAGCAGTCGGACGTCCAGACCACTCACCTACGAGCAGTACTTC. Amino acid sequence: CASSRTSRPLTYEQYF.

The genes are TRBV19 and TRBJ2-5; 9 bases fit TRBD1. The V gene end was trimmed by 5 bases and the J gene end by 1 base; junction bases not matched to a gene: 11. The CDR3 runs 17 residues. The germline CDR1 and CDR2 sequences are LNHDA and SQIVND (reference sequence). This CDR3 is CASSLGGQGPIQETQYF. The DNA of the CDR3 is TGTGCCAGTAGTCTCGGGGGACAGGGTCCCATCCAAGAGACCCAGTACTTC.

This clonotype was seen more than once but under ten times. The V gene is TRBV28, the J gene TRBJ1-5, with 11 bases matching TRBD1. The CDR3 consists of 16 residues. Germline V gene data show CDR1 as MDHEN and CDR2 as SYDVKM. V was pared by 10 bases and J by 2 bases, with 10 bases of the junction left unmatched. The CDR3 sequence: CAIISGQGVGNQPQHF. As DNA, the CDR3 is TGTGCCATAATATCGGGACAGGGGGTCGGCAATCAGCCCCAGCATTTT.

This clonotype was found a few times. The gene calls are TRBV29-1 and TRBJ2-3, with no clear D. The germline V and J ends were trimmed by 2 bases and 3 bases, with 3 bases remaining between them. The germline V gene encodes CDR1 SQVTM and CDR2 ANQGSEA. The length of the CDR3 is 11 residues. The CDR3 here is CSVELTDTQYF. DNA for the CDR3: TGCAGCGTTGAACTGACAGATACGCAGTATTTT.

The rearrangement links TRBV27 to TRBJ2-7; 7 nucleotides agree with TRBD1. With 0 bases clipped from V and 6 bases from J, the junction kept 2 bases outside the gene matches. The CDR3 length is 13 residues. In germline, CDR1 is MNHEY, CDR2 SMNVEV (reference sequence). The CDR3 DNA is TGTGCCAGCAGTTTATCGAGGGGGCGCGAGCAGTACTTC. Translation: CASSLSRGREQYF.

This rearrangement joins TRBV28 to TRBJ1-5; a weak D match, TRBD1 (5 bases). Trimming cost V 1 base and J 6 bases, with 19 bases left between them. Germline-derived CDR1 and CDR2 are MDHEN and SYDVKM. CDR3 size: 17 residues. CDR3 region: CASSLFSGQGGRQPQHF. The CDR3 bases are TGTGCCAGCAGTTTATTTTCGGGGCAGGGTGGTCGTCAGCCCCAGCATTTT.

This chain connects TRBV18 to TRBJ2-7; 9 bases align to TRBD2. The germline CDR1 and CDR2 sequences are KGHSH and LQKENI. The junction had 9 bases not matched to a gene; V was cut back by 8 bases and J by 1 base. The CDR3 length is 15 residues. CDR3 DNA sequence: TGTGCCAGCCCCAAGCGGGAGGAAAGGTCCTACGAGCAGTACTTC. Translation gives CASPKREERSYEQYF. Drawing the rest from reference TRBV18 and TRBJ2-7, the complete variable domain is NAGVMQNPRHLVRRRGQEARLRCSPMKGHSHVYWYRQLPEEGLKFMVYLQKENIIDESGMPKERFSAEFPKEGPSILRIQQVVRGDSAAYFCASPKREERSYEQYFGPGTRLTVT.

V gene TRBV29-1 combines with J gene TRBJ1-2; D unclear. The germline V gene has CDR1 SQVTM and CDR2 ANQGSEA. V gave up 6 bases and J gave up 0 bases, with 14 bases separating them. This CDR3 is 14 amino acids long. DNA of the CDR3: TGCAGCGTCCCGGTGGGGATTCCTAACTATGGCTACACCTTC. It encodes CSVPVGIPNYGYTF. The full variable domain, in which reference TRBV29-1 and TRBJ1-2 provide the parts outside the CDR3, is SAVISQKPSRDICQRGTSLTIQCQVDSQVTMMFWYRQQPGQSLTLIATANQGSEATYESGFVIDKFPISRPNLTFSTLTVSNMSPEDSSIYLCSVPVGIPNYGYTFGSGTRLTVV.

The chain uses TRBV29-1 and TRBJ2-7; 9 bases agree with TRBD1. The V gene end was trimmed by 4 bases and the J gene end by 6 bases; junction bases not matched to a gene: 7. CDR3 size: 13 residues. CDR1 is SQVTM and CDR2 is ANQGSEA in the germline V gene. The CDR3 is CSVVETGGTEQYF. CDR3 coding DNA: TGCAGCGTTGTCGAGACAGGGGGAACCGAGCAGTACTTC.